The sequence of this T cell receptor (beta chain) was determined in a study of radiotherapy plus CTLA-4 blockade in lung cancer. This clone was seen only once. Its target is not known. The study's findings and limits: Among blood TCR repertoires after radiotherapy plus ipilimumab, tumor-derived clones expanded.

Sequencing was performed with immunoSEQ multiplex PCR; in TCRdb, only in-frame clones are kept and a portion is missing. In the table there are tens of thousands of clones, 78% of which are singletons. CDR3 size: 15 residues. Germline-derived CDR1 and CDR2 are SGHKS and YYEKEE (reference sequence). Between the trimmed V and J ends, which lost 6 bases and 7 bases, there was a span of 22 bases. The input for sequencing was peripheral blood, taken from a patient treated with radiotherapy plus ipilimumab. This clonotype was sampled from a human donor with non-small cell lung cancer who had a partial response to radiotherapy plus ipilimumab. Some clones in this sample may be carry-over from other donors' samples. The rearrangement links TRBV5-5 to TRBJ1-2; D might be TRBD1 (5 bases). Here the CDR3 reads CASTFGSQGLGGYTF. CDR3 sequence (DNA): TGTGCCAGCACTTTCGGGAGCCAGGGCCTTGGTGGCTACACCTTC.